The 7 T cell receptor beta chains presented below share a single source sample, sequenced in a study of T cells in Graves' hyperthyroidism and ophthalmopathy. Amplification targeted TCR beta CDR3 regions from RNA transcripts. HTBI primers were used for first-round RT-PCR of the TCR CDR3. TCRdb recomputed calls from the multiplex PCR reads with MiXCR, one row per CDR3 protein. Seen here are about 400,000 distinct CDR3 sequences, just under 15% observed once, and the top ten hold 32%. Sequencing was performed on blood. These receptors came from a woman between 25 and 40 years old with Graves' hyperthyroidism.

V gene TRBV7-3 combines with J gene TRBJ2-2, with unresolved D. The germline gives CDR1 SGHTA, CDR2 FQGTGA. The CDR3 sequence is 15 residues long. Trimming left V 3 bases short and J 0 bases short, with 8 bases between. This chain's CDR3 is CASSFSGPNTGELFF. The CDR3 nucleotides are TGTGCCAGCAGCTTTTCCGGGCCGAACACCGGGGAGCTGTTTTTT.

The sample holds a few counts of this clonotype. V is TRBV6-1 and J is TRBJ2-3, with TRBD2 matching over 7 bases. CDR3 length equals 12 residues. Germline V lookup: CDR1 MNHNS, CDR2 SASEGT. V was clipped by 6 bases and J by 14 bases; unmatched bases: 11. The CDR3 DNA reads as TGTGCCAGCAGGTCGACTAGCTCTCTCCCGTATTTT. Protein sequence: CASRSTSSLPYF.

V and J are TRBV5-1 and TRBJ2-3, with 8 bases aligning to TRBD2. The CDR3 is 17 amino acids. Per the germline V gene, CDR1 is SGHRS and CDR2 is YFSETQ. The V gene end was trimmed by 0 bases and the J gene end by 0 bases; junction bases not matched to a gene: 6. The CDR3 DNA sequence: TGCGCCAGCAGCTTGGACCTTAGCGGGATAAGCACAGATACGCAGTATTTT. Translation: CASSLDLSGISTDTQYF. Variable domain in full (rest from reference TRBV5-1 and TRBJ2-3): KAGVTQTPRYLIKTRGQQVTLSCSPISGHRSVSWYQQTPGQGLQFLFEYFSETQRNKGNFPGRFSGRQFSNSRSEMNVSTLELGDSALYLCASSLDLSGISTDTQYFGPGTRLTVL.

This clonotype was observed many times. This chain links TRBV2 with TRBJ2-7; D is unclear. From germline, CDR1 is SNHLY and CDR2 FYNNEI. There are 13 residues in the CDR3. V dropped 4 bases and J dropped 2 bases, with 9 bases sitting between them. The CDR3 nucleotides are TGTGCCAGCAGTGTTACCAACACCTACGAGCAGTACTTC. Translation: CASSVTNTYEQYF.

This clonotype was counted ten times or more. The chain links TRBV29-1 to TRBJ1-1; D remains unclear. Trimming stripped 7 bases from V and 5 bases from J, with 14 bases between. CDR1 and CDR2 (germline): SQVTM, ANQGSEA. The CDR3 is 12 residues long. The CDR3 reads CSAREGSTEAFF. The CDR3 region has the DNA TGCAGCGCTAGGGAGGGTTCGACTGAAGCTTTCTTT.

This clonotype occurred a few times. The rearrangement joins TRBV20-1 to TRBJ1-2; D is possibly TRBD1 (5 bases). The germline V gene encodes CDR1 DFQATT and CDR2 SNEGSKA (reference sequence). Trimming cost V 3 bases and J 4 bases, with 18 bases left between them. The CDR3 length is 15 residues. CDR3 sequence reads: CSASPAAGLGYGYTF. The DNA for the CDR3 is TGCAGTGCTAGTCCCGCGGCAGGGCTGGGCTATGGCTACACCTTC.

This clonotype was seen at least ten times. This chain connects TRBV2 to TRBJ2-2, with TRBD2 identical over 9 bases. There are 16 residues in the CDR3. Germline V CDR1 and CDR2: SNHLY, FYNNEI. The J segment lost 0 bases and the V segment lost 8 bases, leaving 7 bases of the junction unmatched. The CDR3 loop is CASGGSGRANTGELFF. The CDR3 DNA follows: TGTGCCAGCGGGGGTAGCGGGAGAGCGAACACCGGGGAGCTGTTTTTT.